This T cell receptor (beta chain) was profiled in a study of response to subunit inactivated influenza vaccine. TCRdb re-analysed the RT-PCR reads in MiXCR, keeping a single row per CDR3 protein. The table lists over 150,000 distinct CDR3 sequences, approximately 9.2% of them singletons, with approximately 10% in the top ten. This clonotype was detected a few times. Its antigen is unidentified. Notes on the study in general: It was the authors' suggestion that each seasonal influenza vaccination recruits few new T cells.

Sequenced here: non-naive T cells sorted from PBMCs, sampled on the day of vaccination. This clonotype was obtained from a man aged 45-65 years who received an inactivated influenza vaccine.

This chain's CDR3 is CSASTADSNQPQHF. DNA of the CDR3: TGCAGTGCTAGTACAGCCGATAGCAATCAGCCCCAGCATTTT. The gene calls are TRBV20-1 and TRBJ1-5; D not certain. Germline CDR1 and CDR2: DFQATT and SNEGSKA (reference sequence). The CDR3 has 14 amino acids. The V end lost 3 bases, the J end lost 0 bases, and 9 bases lay between the germline ends.